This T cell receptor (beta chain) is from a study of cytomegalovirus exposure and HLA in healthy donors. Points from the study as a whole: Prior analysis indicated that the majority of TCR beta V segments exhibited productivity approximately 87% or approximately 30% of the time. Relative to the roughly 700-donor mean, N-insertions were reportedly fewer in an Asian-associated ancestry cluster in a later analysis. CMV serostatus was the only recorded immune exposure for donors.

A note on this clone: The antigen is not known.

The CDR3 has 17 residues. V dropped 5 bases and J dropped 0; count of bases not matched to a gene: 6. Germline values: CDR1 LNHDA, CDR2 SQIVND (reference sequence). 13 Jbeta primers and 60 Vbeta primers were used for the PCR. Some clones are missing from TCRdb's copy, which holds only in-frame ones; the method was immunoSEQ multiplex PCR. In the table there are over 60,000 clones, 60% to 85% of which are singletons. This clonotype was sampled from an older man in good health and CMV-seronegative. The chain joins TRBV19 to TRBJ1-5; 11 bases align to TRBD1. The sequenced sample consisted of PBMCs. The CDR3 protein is CASSFGTGGYSNQPQHF. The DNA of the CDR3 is TGTGCCAGTAGTTTTGGGACAGGGGGATATAGCAATCAGCCCCAGCATTTT. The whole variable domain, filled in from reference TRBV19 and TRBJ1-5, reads DGGITQSPKYLFRKEGQNVTLSCEQNLNHDAMYWYRQDPGQGLRLIYYSQIVNDFQKGDIAEGYSVSREKKESFPLTVTSAQKNPTAFYLCASSFGTGGYSNQPQHFGDGTRLSIL.